The 20 T cell receptor beta chains below were found in one sample sequenced in a study of cytomegalovirus exposure and HLA in healthy donors. The primer mix had 60 Vbeta and 13 Jbeta primers. Repertoires were generated with immunoSEQ multiplex PCR, while TCRdb's copy carries only in-frame clones and drops some. The top ten clones hold more than 2% of a sample with just over 150,000 clones, roughly 84% of them seen once. Specimen: PBMCs. Receptor source: a man between 18 and 29 years old in good health and CMV-seropositive.

This chain connects TRBV7-2 to TRBJ2-7; D remains ambiguous. The ends were cut back, 5 bases at V and 0 bases at J, with 8 bases in the middle. The CDR3 runs to 13 residues. Per germline, CDR1 SGHTA and CDR2 FQGNSA. The CDR3 protein is CASSPRSSYEQYF. DNA of the CDR3: TGTGCCAGCAGCCCCCGGAGCTCCTACGAGCAGTACTTC.

The J gene is TRBJ1-1, the V gene TRBV27; a weak D match, TRBD1 (6 bases). V shed 10 bases and J shed 0 bases, with 15 bases lying between them. Germline V gives CDR1 MNHEY, CDR2 SMNVEV (reference sequence). This CDR3 contains 14 residues. CDR3 sequence (DNA): TGTGCCACCGGGGTACAGGGTATGAACACTGAAGCTTTCTTT. Translating gives CATGVQGMNTEAFF.

The chain joins TRBV7-2 to TRBJ2-6; no definite D call. Germline-derived CDR1 and CDR2 are SGHTA and FQGNSA. Trimming shortened V by 2 bases and J by 0 bases, and 5 bases separated the two germline ends. This CDR3 is built from 15 residues. Here the CDR3 DNA reads TGTGCCAGCAGCTTACGGAGCTCTGGGGCCAACGTCCTGACTTTC. Its translation is CASSLRSSGANVLTF.

This chain uses TRBV18 with TRBJ1-1; 7 bases line up with TRBD1. Germline CDR1 is KGHSH and CDR2 is LQKENI. V lost 3 bases and J lost 2; bases outside the gene matches: 3. This CDR3 region has 14 residues. CDR3 sequence (DNA): TGTGCCAGCTCACCCCAGGGGGGCAACACTGAAGCTTTCTTT. It encodes CASSPQGGNTEAFF.

To note about this clone: A read error may produce the germline difference seen at one junction end. The chain combines TRBV14 with TRBJ2-4; D ambiguous. The germline CDR1 and CDR2 sequences are SGHDN and FVKESK. The CDR3 runs 16 residues. Here the CDR3 reads CASSSPQSLVPNSQYF. CDR3 nucleotide sequence: TGTGCCAGCAGCTCCCCCCAATCTCTTGTACCAAACAGTCAGTACTTC.

V gene TRBV5-4 combines with J gene TRBJ1-6, with TRBD1 matching 8 bases. From germline, CDR1 is SGHNT and CDR2 YYREEE (reference sequence). J was trimmed by 10 bases and V by 4 bases; bases with no gene match: 10. This CDR3 region has 15 residues. CDR3 residues: CASSQTGEVYSPLHF. CDR3 DNA: TGTGCCAGCAGCCAGACAGGGGAGGTGTACTCACCCCTCCACTTT.

The chain uses TRBV11-3 and TRBJ2-1; possibly TRBD1 for D (5 bases). V lost 5 bases, J lost 3 bases, and 14 bases lay in between. Germline V gene data show CDR1 as SGHNT and CDR2 as YENEEA. CDR3 length: 15 residues. The chain's CDR3 is CASSLEQALYNEQFF. CDR3 coding DNA: TGTGCCAGCAGCCTCGAACAGGCTCTCTACAATGAGCAGTTCTTC. Supplemented by reference TRBV11-3 and TRBJ2-1, the full variable domain reads EAGVVQSPRYKIIEKKQPVAFWCNPISGHNTLYWYLQNLGQGPELLIRYENEEAVDDSQLPKDRFSAERLKGVDSTLKIQPAELGDSAVYLCASSLEQALYNEQFFGPGTRLTVL.

This clone was detected a few times. The chain combines TRBV6-5 with TRBJ1-2; 10 bases align to TRBD1. The CDR3 runs 16 residues. Germline values: CDR1 MNHEY, CDR2 SVGAGI. Trimming at V came to 2 bases and at J to 5 bases, leaving 8 bases not matched to a gene. The CDR3 loop reads CASSYVRTGGQYGYTF. In DNA form, the CDR3 reads TGTGCCAGCAGTTACGTCCGGACAGGGGGTCAATATGGCTACACCTTC.

This chain connects TRBV6-1 to TRBJ2-3; weak D call: TRBD2 (6 bases). The CDR3 extends over 15 amino acids. Trimming removed 7 bases from V and 2 bases from J, with 16 bases in between. The germline gives CDR1 MNHNS, CDR2 SASEGT. In DNA form, the CDR3 reads TGTGCCAGCACCTGGGGGACTTATAACACAGATACGCAGTATTTT. As protein: CASTWGTYNTDTQYF.

The V call is TRBV6-1, the J call TRBJ2-3; maybe TRBD1 (6 bases). The CDR3 consists of 14 residues. V lost 3 bases, J lost 5 bases, and 12 bases lay in between. CDR1 and CDR2 (germline): MNHNS, SASEGT. As DNA, the CDR3 is TGTGCCAGCAGTGACCTACAGGGTAAAGATACGCAGTATTTT. Protein sequence: CASSDLQGKDTQYF.

This clone appeared once. This chain uses TRBV18 with TRBJ1-3, with a possible D match to TRBD1 (5 bases). CDR3 length equals 18 residues. Trimming took off 3 bases at V and 0 bases at J, with 18 bases between the two ends. CDR1 is KGHSH and CDR2 is LQKENI in the germline V gene. The CDR3 is CASSPTRRQLNSGNTIYF. In DNA form, the CDR3 reads TGTGCCAGCTCACCGACCCGTCGACAGCTGAACTCTGGAAACACCATATATTTT.

This clone was seen a handful of times. The rearrangement links TRBV7-8 to TRBJ2-3; a weak D match, TRBD2 (5 bases). CDR1 is SGHVS and CDR2 is FQNEAQ in the germline V gene. Trimming cost V 6 bases and J 0 bases, with 10 bases left between them. The CDR3 covers 14 residues. The CDR3 spells CASREVPSTDTQYF. CDR3 bases: TGTGCCAGCAGGGAGGTACCAAGCACAGATACGCAGTATTTT.

The chain links TRBV29-1 to TRBJ1-1; D perhaps matches TRBD1 (6 bases). The V end lost 8 bases, the J end lost 6 bases, and 16 bases lay between the germline ends. This CDR3 has 12 amino acids. The germline V gene encodes CDR1 SQVTM and CDR2 ANQGSEA. For the CDR3, the DNA is TGCAGCACAAGCCCGGGGGGCCCTGAAGCTTTCTTT. Translation gives CSTSPGGPEAFF.

The chain has TRBV6-5 and TRBJ2-6; 8 bases are shared with TRBD1. In germline, CDR1 is MNHEY, CDR2 SVGAGI. This CDR3 comprises 15 residues. The V gene end was trimmed by 6 bases and the J gene end by 1 base; junction bases not matched to a gene: 2. The CDR3 DNA follows: TGTGCCAGCAGCCGGACAGGGTCTGGGGCCAACGTCCTGACTTTC. Encoded protein: CASSRTGSGANVLTF.

The rearrangement joins TRBV19 to TRBJ2-1; 9 positions match TRBD2. The germline V gene has CDR1 LNHDA and CDR2 SQIVND (reference sequence). With 6 bases clipped from V and 2 bases from J, the junction kept 2 bases outside the gene matches. There are 14 residues in the CDR3. Here the CDR3 DNA reads TGTGCCAGTAGGACTAGCGGCGCCTACAATGAGCAGTTCTTC. It translates to CASRTSGAYNEQFF.

The chain couples TRBV14 to TRBJ1-2; D uncertain. V lost 0 bases and J lost 5, with 7 bases in between. Per germline, CDR1 SGHDN and CDR2 FVKESK. CDR3 size: 13 residues. The DNA of the CDR3 is TGTGCCAGCAGCCAAGATCCGAGGTATGGCTACACCTTC. Translated, it gives CASSQDPRYGYTF.

J is TRBJ2-5 and V is TRBV5-8; the match to TRBD1 covers 7 bases. Per the germline V gene, CDR1 is SGHTS and CDR2 is YDEGEE. The ends lost 0 bases at V and 0 bases at J; junction bases unmatched: 8. CDR3 size: 17 residues. In DNA form, the CDR3 reads TGTGCCAGCAGCTTGGTAAAGACAGGGCCGTACCAAGAGACCCAGTACTTC. Its translation: CASSLVKTGPYQETQYF.

The chain uses TRBV5-1 and TRBJ2-3; D not certain. The V and J ends lost 7 bases and 0 bases respectively, with 3 bases between them. Looked up from germline, CDR1 is SGHRS and CDR2 is YFSETQ. This CDR3 has 11 residues. CDR3 amino acids: CASASTDTQYF. The CDR3 nucleotides are TGCGCCAGCGCGAGCACAGATACGCAGTATTTT.

V usage is TRBV6-5 and J usage is TRBJ1-2, with a tentative D call TRBD1 (6 bases). Germline assignment: CDR1 MNHEY and CDR2 SVGAGI. The CDR3 is made up of 12 amino acids. Trimming left V 6 bases short and J 6 bases short, with 11 bases between. This CDR3 is CASRQGFDGYTF. The DNA of the CDR3 is TGTGCCAGCAGACAGGGATTTGATGGCTACACCTTC.

J is TRBJ2-2 and V is TRBV4-3; TRBD1 is a possible D gene (6 bases). V was cut by 4 bases and J by 6 bases, with 15 bases left in between. The germline V gene encodes CDR1 LGHNA and CDR2 YSLEER. The CDR3 runs 15 residues. CDR3: CASSPDRLYAGELFF. The CDR3 nucleotides read TGCGCCAGCAGCCCGGACAGACTATATGCCGGGGAGCTGTTTTTT.